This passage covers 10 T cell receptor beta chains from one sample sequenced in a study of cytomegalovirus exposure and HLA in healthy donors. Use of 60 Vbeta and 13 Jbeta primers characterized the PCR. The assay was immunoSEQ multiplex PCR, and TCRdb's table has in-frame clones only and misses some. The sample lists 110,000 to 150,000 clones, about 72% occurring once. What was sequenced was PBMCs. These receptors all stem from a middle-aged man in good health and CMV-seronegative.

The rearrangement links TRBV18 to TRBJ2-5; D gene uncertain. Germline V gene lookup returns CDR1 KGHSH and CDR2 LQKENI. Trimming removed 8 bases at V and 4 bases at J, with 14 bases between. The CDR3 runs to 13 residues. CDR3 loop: CASVPTRLETQYF. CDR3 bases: TGTGCCAGCGTCCCCACCCGGTTAGAGACCCAGTACTTC.

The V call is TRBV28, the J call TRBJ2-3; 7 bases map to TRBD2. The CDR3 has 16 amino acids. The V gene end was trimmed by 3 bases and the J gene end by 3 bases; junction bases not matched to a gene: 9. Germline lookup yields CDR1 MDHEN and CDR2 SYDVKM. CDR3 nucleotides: TGTGCCAGCAGTTTTGCCCGCGGGAGAGGTACAGATACGCAGTATTTT. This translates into CASSFARGRGTDTQYF.

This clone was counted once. The DNA for the CDR3 is TGTGCCACCAGCCAGAGATATTGGGGGACAGGCGGTGGCTACACCTTC. Its translation: CATSQRYWGTGGGYTF. The chain carries TRBV15 and TRBJ1-2, with TRBD1 matching 8 bases. V lost 5 bases to trimming and J lost 7 bases; unmatched junction nucleotides: 15. There are 16 residues in the CDR3. Germline CDR1 reads LNHNV; CDR2 reads YYDKDF (reference sequence).

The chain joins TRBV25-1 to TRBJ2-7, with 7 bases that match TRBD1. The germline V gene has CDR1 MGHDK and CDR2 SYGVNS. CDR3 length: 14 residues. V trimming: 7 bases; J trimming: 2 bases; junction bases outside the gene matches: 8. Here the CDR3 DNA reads TGTGCCAGCACCGGATGGGACAGAGCCTACGAGCAGTACTTC. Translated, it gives CASTGWDRAYEQYF.

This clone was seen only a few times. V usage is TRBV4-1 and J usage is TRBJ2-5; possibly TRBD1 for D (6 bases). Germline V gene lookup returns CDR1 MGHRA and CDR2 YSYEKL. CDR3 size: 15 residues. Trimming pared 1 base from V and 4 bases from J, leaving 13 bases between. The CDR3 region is CASSQAGQSRETQYF. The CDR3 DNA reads TGCGCCAGCAGCCAAGCTGGACAGAGTCGAGAGACCCAGTACTTC.

Written as DNA, the CDR3 is TGCGCCAGCAGCCCCTACGGGATTACCTACGAGCAGTACTTC. This codes for CASSPYGITYEQYF. J is TRBJ2-7 and V is TRBV4-1; D is perhaps TRBD2 (5 bases). The CDR3 covers 14 residues. Germline CDR1 and CDR2: MGHRA and YSYEKL. Trimming pared 4 bases from V and 2 bases from J, leaving 12 bases between.

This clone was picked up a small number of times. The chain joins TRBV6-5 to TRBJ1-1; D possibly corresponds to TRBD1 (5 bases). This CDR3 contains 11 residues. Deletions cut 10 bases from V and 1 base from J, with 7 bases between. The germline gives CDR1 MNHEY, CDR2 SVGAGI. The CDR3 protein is CATQGNTEAFF. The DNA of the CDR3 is TGTGCCACCCAGGGGAACACTGAAGCTTTCTTT.

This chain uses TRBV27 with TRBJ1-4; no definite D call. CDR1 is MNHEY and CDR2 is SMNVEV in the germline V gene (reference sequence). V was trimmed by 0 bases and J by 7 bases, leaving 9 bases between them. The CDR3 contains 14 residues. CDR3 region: CASSLSRPREKLFF. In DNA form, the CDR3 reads TGTGCCAGCAGTTTATCCAGGCCCCGTGAAAAACTGTTTTTT.

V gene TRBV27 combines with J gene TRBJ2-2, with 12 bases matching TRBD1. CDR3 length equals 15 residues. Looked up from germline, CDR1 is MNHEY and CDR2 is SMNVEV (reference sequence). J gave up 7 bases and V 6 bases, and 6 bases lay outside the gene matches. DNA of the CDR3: TGTGCCAGCAGAGGGACAGGGGGCCTGTTCGGGGAGCTGTTTTTT. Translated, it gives CASRGTGGLFGELFF.

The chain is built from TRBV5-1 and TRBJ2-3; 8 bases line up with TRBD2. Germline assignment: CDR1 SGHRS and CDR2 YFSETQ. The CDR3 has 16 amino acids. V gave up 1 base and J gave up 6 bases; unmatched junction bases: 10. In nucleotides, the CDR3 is TGCGCCAGCAGCTTGAACGGGGGGGCTCCGTCGGATACGCAGTATTTT. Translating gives CASSLNGGAPSDTQYF.